This T cell receptor (beta chain) was recovered during a study of T cells in Graves' hyperthyroidism and ophthalmopathy. The CDR3 has 14 residues. Germline loops: CDR1 ENHRY, CDR2 SYGVKD. It was considered stable Graves' hyperthyroidism when ophthalmopathy did not progress within 18 months. RNA transcripts served as the template for amplifying TCR beta CDR3 regions. A set of HTBI primers served as the primers for a first-round RT-PCR of the TCR CDR3. TCRdb processed the multiplex PCR reads anew with MiXCR; each CDR3 protein has one entry. The sample lists approximately 700,000 distinct CDR3 sequences; around 17% were seen once. This clonotype occurred a few times. At one end, the junction sequence differs from germline, possibly due to a read error.

The sequence was collected from a man aged 18 to 29 with Graves' hyperthyroidism. This chain connects TRBV10-3 to TRBJ2-2; 8 nucleotides align to TRBD1. Material: blood. The CDR3 loop reads CAIRRQGNAGELFF. DNA of the CDR3: TGTGCCATCAGGAGACAGGGGAACGCCGGGGAGCTGTTTTTT.